This T cell receptor (beta chain) was identified in a study of CD8 T cells in Susac syndrome. J gave up 4 bases and V 1 base, and 3 bases lay outside the gene matches. Germline loops: CDR1 MNHNS, CDR2 SASEGT. The CDR3 covers 14 residues. With random hexamers, 0.5 to 1 ug RNA was reverse transcribed. Each CDR3 protein is one row after TCRdb ran MiXCR on the immunoSEQ multiplex PCR reads. In the table there are over 80,000 distinct CDR3 sequences, around 93% of which are singletons. A note on this clonotype: What it recognizes is unknown.

Study-level points and caveats: The study's TCR sequencing and HLA analysis covered a relatively small number of individuals, and the study acknowledged this.

The chain recombines TRBV6-1 with TRBJ2-5; 7 positions agree with TRBD2. The clonotype was recovered from a human donor in good health. The sample consisted of CD8+ T cells from PBMCs. The CDR3 is CASSEVSSGETQYF. The DNA of the CDR3 is TGTGCCAGCAGTGAAGTATCTAGCGGAGAGACCCAGTACTTC.